Listed below are T cell receptor beta chains from one sample, sequenced in a study of regulatory T cells in long-lasting Graves disease. TCRdb used MiXCR to reprocess the multiplex PCR reads, holding one entry per CDR3 protein. The sample lists 600,000 to 650,000 distinct CDR3 sequences, around 15% seen once, with approximately 18% in the top ten. The data were also submitted as part of a second study, on T cells in Graves' hyperthyroidism and ophthalmopathy.

Sample: peripheral blood mononuclear cells (PBMCs), taken at new diagnosis, from a patient treated with antithyroid drugs. These receptors all come from a woman in her twenties or thirties with Graves disease. The CDR3 runs from the conserved cysteine through the conserved F or W. D genes are given only for firm matches. The listing skips clone size in some rows; elsewhere it reads once, few, many or a size class.

>TRBJ2-5|many|NA|TRBV20-1
TGCAGTGCTAGCGGGAGCCAAGAGACCCAGTACTTC
CSASGSQETQYF
>TRBJ1-5|many|NA|TRBV6-1
TGTGCCAGCAGCGGTGAGGGGTTGCAGCCCCAGCATTTT
CASSGEGLQPQHF
>TRBJ1-5|NA|NA|TRBV18
TGTGCCAGCTCACCCACCGGGACACACGATCAGCCCCAGCATTTT
CASSPTGTHDQPQHF
>TRBJ1-2|NA|NA|TRBV18
TGTGCCAGCTCCCACACCCCCGAAGAAGGACCGCGATGGTTC
CASSHTPEEGPRWF
>TRBJ2-1|many|TRBD1|TRBV5-1
TGCGCCAGCAGCTTGGCCTACAGGGGGCCCTACAATGAGCAGTTCTTC
CASSLAYRGPYNEQFF
>TRBJ2-5|many|TRBD2|TRBV28
TGTGCCAGCAGTTTATGGCGGGAGGGCCGGGAGACCCAGTACTTC
CASSLWREGRETQYF
>TRBJ1-2|many|NA|TRBV27
TGTGCCAGCAGACCGGACAGCCCCTACTATGGCTACACCTTC
CASRPDSPYYGYTF
>TRBJ2-1|few|NA|TRBV9
TGTGCCAGCAGCTCCCCCCGGCGGCCCGACGGCTCCTACAATGAGCAGTTCTTC
CASSSPRRPDGSYNEQFF
>TRBJ1-2|NA|NA|TRBV5-1
TGCGCCAGCAGTGTGGAGGGGAACTATGGCTACACCTTC
CASSVEGNYGYTF
>TRBJ2-7|once|NA|TRBV20-1
TGCAGTGCTCACCGCGGGACGGGGTACGAGCAGTACTTC
CSAHRGTGYEQYF
>TRBJ2-1|many|TRBD2|TRBV28
TGTGCCAGCAGTCAGGGACTAGTTCGTGAGCAGTTCTTC
CASSQGLVREQFF
>TRBJ2-1|many|TRBD2|TRBV9
TGTGCCAGCAGCGACATAGCGGGAGCCTACGGTGAGCAGTTCTTC
CASSDIAGAYGEQFF
>TRBJ2-1|NA|TRBD1|TRBV15
TGTGCCACCAGGGGACAGGGGGAGTACAATGAGCAGTTCTTC
CATRGQGEYNEQFF
>TRBJ2-3|NA|NA|TRBV2
TGTGCCAGCAGTGACCCCAGGTCCACAAATACGCAGTATTTT
CASSDPRSTNTQYF
>TRBJ2-3|NA|NA|TRBV20-1
TGCAGTGGGCTAGGCACAGATACGCAGTATTTT
CSGLGTDTQYF
>TRBJ1-1|NA|TRBD1|TRBV7-3
TGTGCCGGCAGCTCCTATTGGACAGGGGGCTGGGGCACTGAAGCTTTCTTT
CAGSSYWTGGWGTEAFF
>TRBJ1-2|many|NA|TRBV20-1
TGCAGTGCTAGAGATGAAAGCTACACCTTC
CSARDESYTF
>TRBJ2-5|many|TRBD2|TRBV2
TGTGCCAGCAACCTACTAGCGACTGGGACGGGGACCCAGTACTTC
CASNLLATGTGTQYF
>TRBJ2-7|many|NA|TRBV28
TGTGCCAGCAGTTTTTCAGGGGTCGGCGAGCAGTACTTC
CASSFSGVGEQYF
>TRBJ1-2|NA|NA|TRBV18
TGTGCCAGCTCACCAAACAGGAAAGCTAACTATGGCTACACCTTC
CASSPNRKANYGYTF
>TRBJ2-1|NA|TRBD2|TRBV6-2/TRBV6-3
TGTGCCAGCAGCCCGGCAGGGAGCGGGAGGGCCGGGGAGCAGTTCTTC
CASSPAGSGRAGEQFF
>TRBJ2-6|NA|NA|TRBV5-4
TGTGCCAGCAGCTTGATTCGATACTCTGGGGCCAACGTCCTGACTTTC
CASSLIRYSGANVLTF
>TRBJ1-2|NA|NA|TRBV18
TGTGCCAGCTCACCATTATCGGGACGCCCCTATGGCTACACCTTC
CASSPLSGRPYGYTF
>TRBJ2-1|few|NA|TRBV24-1
TGTGCCACCAGTGGGCCGTTGAATGAGCAGTTCTTC
CATSGPLNEQFF
>TRBJ2-7|many|NA|TRBV2
TGTGCCAGCGGTGGGGGCGGCTACACAACCTACGAGCAGTACTTC
CASGGGGYTTYEQYF
>TRBJ2-7|many|NA|TRBV6-2/TRBV6-3
TGTGCCAGCCATCCGCCTCCGGGACAAGGGCCGACGGGGGAGCAGTACTTC
CASHPPPGQGPTGEQYF
>TRBJ2-2|few|NA|TRBV7-9
TGTGCCAGCAGCTCCTCCTCGCCCGGGGAGCTGTTTTTT
CASSSSSPGELFF
>TRBJ2-3|many|NA|TRBV5-1
TGCGCCAGCAGCTTGGCACAGGGTACAGATACGCAGTATTTT
CASSLAQGTDTQYF
>TRBJ2-3|NA|NA|TRBV15
TGTGCCACCAGCGCCCGGCTGGGGGCCGGAGATACGCAGTATTTT
CATSARLGAGDTQYF
>TRBJ2-3|NA|NA|TRBV5-6
TGTGCCAGCAGCTTGGCCGGACAGATAAGCACAGATACGCAGTATTTT
CASSLAGQISTDTQYF
>TRBJ1-1|few|TRBD1|TRBV19
TGTGCCAGTAGCCCCGGGACAGTATACTATGAAGCTTTCTTT
CASSPGTVYYEAFF
>TRBJ2-5|many|NA|TRBV28
TGTGCCAGCAGTTTGGAGGGGGCTAATCTAGAGACCCAGTACTTC
CASSLEGANLETQYF
>TRBJ1-2|many|NA|TRBV10-3
TGTGCCATCAGGCCCGGGCCTCGGGACTATGGCTACACCTTC
CAIRPGPRDYGYTF